Below are 29 T cell receptor beta chains sequenced from a single sample in a study of blood T cell repertoires in COVID-19. The repertoire was sequenced with immunoSEQ multiplex PCR; TCRdb's copy has only in-frame clones and lacks some. The table has tens of thousands of clones, 81% seen once. Sequenced sample: peripheral blood. These receptors all stem from a man older than 75 with acute or convalescent COVID-19.

The gene calls are TRBV28 and TRBJ2-1; 9 bases line up with TRBD2. CDR1 and CDR2 (germline): MDHEN, SYDVKM. The CDR3 has 14 residues. V dropped 6 bases and J dropped 6; count of bases not matched to a gene: 6. CDR3 protein: CASSRPRGGNEQFF. The CDR3 DNA follows: TGTGCCAGCAGCCGTCCGCGGGGGGGCAATGAGCAGTTCTTC.

The chain combines TRBV27 with TRBJ1-3; D unclear. This CDR3 spans 15 amino acids. Trimming stripped 2 bases from V and 3 bases from J, with 11 bases between. Looked up from germline, CDR1 is MNHEY and CDR2 is SMNVEV (reference sequence). The CDR3 sequence: CASSLRGSGGNTIYF. The CDR3 bases are TGTGCCAGCAGTTTAAGAGGGTCTGGTGGAAACACCATATATTTT.

V is TRBV7-3 and J is TRBJ1-1; 7 bases match TRBD1. Germline loops: CDR1 SGHTA, CDR2 FQGTGA. CDR3 length equals 13 residues. J lost 4 bases, V lost 4 bases, and 3 bases had no gene match. The CDR3 DNA reads TGTGCCAGCAGCTCAGGGGGGTCCACTGAAGCTTTCTTT. Amino acids: CASSSGGSTEAFF. Together with reference TRBV7-3 and TRBJ1-1, the CDR3 gives the full variable domain: GAGVSQTPSNKVTEKGKYVELRCDPISGHTALYWYRQSLGQGPEFLIYFQGTGAADDSGLPNDRFFAVRPEGSVSTLKIQRTERGDSAVYLCASSSGGSTEAFFGQGTRLTVV.

This clone was detected once. The chain carries TRBV29-1 and TRBJ1-2; tentative D call: TRBD1 (5 bases). The CDR3 spans 15 residues. CDR1 and CDR2 from the germline V gene are SQVTM and ANQGSEA. V was cut by 2 bases and J by 2 bases, with 15 bases left in between. The CDR3 protein is CSVERGRQLNYGYTF. In DNA form, the CDR3 reads TGCAGCGTTGAAAGGGGTCGGCAATTAAACTATGGCTACACCTTC.

J is TRBJ1-2 and V is TRBV27; no clear D gene. Trimming shortened V by 1 base and J by 0 bases, and 15 bases separated the two germline ends. Germline V gives CDR1 MNHEY, CDR2 SMNVEV (reference sequence). The length of the CDR3 is 17 residues. The DNA for the CDR3 is TGTGCCAGCAGTTTATACCCCCGAGGCAGTACTAACTATGGCTACACCTTC. Its protein product is CASSLYPRGSTNYGYTF.

This clone was recorded a few times. Here the CDR3 DNA reads TGCAGCGTCGTTCGGGAAGTGGGTAACACTGAAGCTTTCTTT. Protein sequence: CSVVREVGNTEAFF. This rearrangement joins TRBV29-1 to TRBJ1-1, with unresolved D. Germline lookup yields CDR1 SQVTM and CDR2 ANQGSEA. The CDR3 contains 14 residues. The V end was cut by 6 bases, the J end by 2 bases, with 16 bases between.

The chain combines TRBV6-6 with TRBJ1-5, with a tentative D call TRBD1 (5 bases). Germline CDR1 MNHNY, CDR2 SVGAGI (reference sequence). There are 14 residues in the CDR3. The V gene lost 6 bases and the J gene lost 11 bases, with 20 bases spanning the gap. The CDR3 coding sequence is TGTGCCAGCAGAACAACAGGTAGGGTTTCGGCCCAGCATTTT. Its translation: CASRTTGRVSAQHF.

V is TRBV6-1 and J is TRBJ2-3; 7 nucleotides line up with TRBD1. The V gene's germline CDR1 is MNHNS and CDR2 SASEGT. The J segment lost 0 bases and the V segment lost 4 bases, leaving 7 bases of the junction unmatched. This CDR3 has 16 residues. CDR3 nucleotide sequence: TGTGCCAGCAGTGGGGGACAGTTCTCTAGCACAGATACGCAGTATTTT. It translates to CASSGGQFSSTDTQYF.

The chain uses TRBV7-3 and TRBJ2-1; TRBD2 matches at 9 bases. The J segment lost 9 bases and the V segment lost 2 bases, leaving 8 bases of the junction unmatched. From germline, CDR1 is SGHTA and CDR2 FQGTGA. The CDR3 totals 15 residues. For the CDR3, the DNA is TGTGCCAGCAGCTTACGCGGGACTAGCAGTAGTGAGCAGTTCTTC. This translates into CASSLRGTSSSEQFF.

This chain uses TRBV2 with TRBJ2-2, with TRBD2 matching 8 bases. Germline V lookup: CDR1 SNHLY, CDR2 FYNNEI. J gave up 0 bases and V 6 bases, and 6 bases lay outside the gene matches. The CDR3 sequence is 16 residues long. The CDR3 here is CASRLSGAANTGELFF. CDR3 DNA sequence: TGTGCCAGCAGGCTTAGCGGGGCCGCGAACACCGGGGAGCTGTTTTTT.

The chain is built from TRBV27 and TRBJ1-5; 8 bases are shared with TRBD1. The germline gives CDR1 MNHEY, CDR2 SMNVEV (reference sequence). This CDR3 comprises 15 residues. J was trimmed by 4 bases and V by 7 bases; bases with no gene match: 9. The CDR3 sequence is CASIIRTGRNQPQHF. CDR3 nucleotide sequence: TGTGCCAGCATCATACGGACAGGGAGGAATCAGCCCCAGCATTTT.

The gene calls are TRBV18 and TRBJ1-5, with 8 positions matching TRBD1. The germline CDR1 and CDR2 sequences are KGHSH and LQKENI. The CDR3 runs 16 residues. V trimming: 1 base; J trimming: 4 bases; junction bases outside the gene matches: 6. For the CDR3, the DNA is TGTGCCAGCTCACCACAGCTAACAGGGGGGAATCAGCCCCAGCATTTT. Encoded protein: CASSPQLTGGNQPQHF. The full variable domain, rest sourced from reference TRBV18 and TRBJ1-5, is NAGVMQNPRHLVRRRGQEARLRCSPMKGHSHVYWYRQLPEEGLKFMVYLQKENIIDESGMPKERFSAEFPKEGPSILRIQQVVRGDSAAYFCASSPQLTGGNQPQHFGDGTRLSIL.

The gene calls are TRBV19 and TRBJ2-4, with TRBD1 matching 11 bases. The CDR3 has 16 amino acids. Germline loops: CDR1 LNHDA, CDR2 SQIVND (reference sequence). Trimming cost V 5 bases and J 0 bases; bases outside gene matches: 3. CDR3 sequence: CASSLGTGGAKNIQYF. The CDR3, as DNA: TGTGCCAGTAGTCTTGGGACAGGGGGAGCCAAAAACATTCAGTACTTC.

This clone occurred a few times. The chain couples TRBV7-6 to TRBJ2-3; D may be TRBD1 (5 bases). Germline lookup yields CDR1 SGHVS and CDR2 FNYEAQ. The CDR3 is 13 residues long. Trimming cost V 1 base and J 4 bases, with 6 bases left between them. The DNA for the CDR3 is TGTGCCAGCAGCTTAGTCAGGGCAGATACGCAGTATTTT. This encodes CASSLVRADTQYF. Full variable domain (remainder filled in from reference TRBV7-6 and TRBJ2-3): GAGVSQSPRYKVTKRGQDVALRCDPISGHVSLYWYRQALGQGPEFLTYFNYEAQQDKSGLPNDRFSAERPEGSISTLTIQRTEQRDSAMYRCASSLVRADTQYFGPGTRLTVL.

This chain connects TRBV18 to TRBJ2-2; a possible D gene is TRBD2 (5 bases). Between the trimmed V and J ends, which lost 0 bases and 3 bases, there was a span of 11 bases. Germline lookup yields CDR1 KGHSH and CDR2 LQKENI. CDR3 length: 16 amino acids. The CDR3 sequence is CASSPPYGRDTGELFF. In DNA, the CDR3 is TGTGCCAGCTCACCACCGTACGGGCGGGACACCGGGGAGCTGTTTTTT.

This clone has only a few counts. This chain joins TRBV2 and TRBJ1-4; D may be TRBD1 (5 bases). CDR3 length: 15 residues. Trimming pared 5 bases from V and 8 bases from J, leaving 18 bases between. Germline V gene data show CDR1 as SNHLY and CDR2 as FYNNEI. DNA of the CDR3: TGTGCCAGCAGTTCTTACGACAGTTTCAACGAAAAACTGTTTTTT. Protein product: CASSSYDSFNEKLFF. The complete variable domain, with remaining parts taken from reference TRBV2 and TRBJ1-4, reads EPEVTQTPSHQVTQMGQEVILRCVPISNHLYFYWYRQILGQKVEFLVSFYNNEISEKSEIFDDQFSVERPDGSNFTLKIRSTKLEDSAMYFCASSSYDSFNEKLFFGSGTQLSVL.

A single count supports this clone. The chain links TRBV5-1 to TRBJ1-5; possible D gene TRBD1, 6 bases. V lost 3 bases and J 6 bases, leaving 10 bases between the germline ends. The CDR3 is 13 residues long. Germline CDR1 reads SGHRS; CDR2 reads YFSETQ. The CDR3 DNA sequence: TGCGCCAGCAGCTCAGGGGAGGGTCAGCCCCAGCATTTT. This gives the protein CASSSGEGQPQHF.

The chain is built from TRBV11-1 and TRBJ2-1; 7 nucleotides match TRBD2. This CDR3 spans 15 amino acids. Germline V gene data show CDR1 as SGHAT and CDR2 as FQDESV (reference sequence). After removal of 1 base from V and 2 bases from J, the junction contained 2 bases not matched to a gene. The CDR3 region is CASSLEGLTYNEQFF. The CDR3 DNA sequence: TGTGCCAGCAGCTTAGAGGGACTAACCTACAATGAGCAGTTCTTC.

V usage is TRBV28 and J usage is TRBJ1-2; 7 nucleotides agree with TRBD1. After removal of 6 bases from V and 3 bases from J, the junction contained 7 bases not matched to a gene. The CDR3 is made up of 14 amino acids. CDR1 and CDR2 (germline): MDHEN, SYDVKM. Written as DNA, the CDR3 is TGTGCCAGCAGAAGACAGGGAGAGGACTATGGCTACACCTTC. Amino acid sequence: CASRRQGEDYGYTF.

The table lists this clone with a few counts. This chain links TRBV24-1 with TRBJ1-4, with TRBD1 matching 7 bases. The CDR3 runs 15 residues. Germline CDR1 is KGHDR and CDR2 is SFDVKD. The J segment lost 3 bases and the V segment lost 3 bases, leaving 3 bases of the junction unmatched. The CDR3 spells CATSDPRGPNEKLFF. The CDR3, as DNA: TGTGCCACCAGTGATCCGAGGGGGCCTAATGAAAAACTGTTTTTT.

The chain uses TRBV6-5 and TRBJ2-2, with 7 nucleotides matching TRBD1. The ends lost 5 bases at V and 4 bases at J; junction bases unmatched: 4. The CDR3 extends over 14 amino acids. The germline gives CDR1 MNHEY, CDR2 SVGAGI. The chain's CDR3 is CASSIGTATGELFF. The CDR3 DNA reads as TGTGCCAGCAGTATAGGGACAGCCACCGGGGAGCTGTTTTTT.

The V call is TRBV10-3, the J call TRBJ1-1, with TRBD1 identical over 8 bases. This CDR3 spans 15 amino acids. Germline CDR1 and CDR2: ENHRY and SYGVKD. Losses at the gene ends were 6 bases for V and 11 bases for J; bases not matched to a gene: 17. The DNA of the CDR3 is TGTGCCATCAGAGAACTTAAGACAGGGGATAGCGGGGCTTTCTTT. It translates to CAIRELKTGDSGAFF.

DNA of the CDR3: TGTGCCAGCAGCTTCGGGGTAGATAGGAATGAGCAGTTCTTC. It encodes CASSFGVDRNEQFF. The chain carries TRBV7-2 and TRBJ2-1; tentative D call: TRBD2 (5 bases). V lost 3 bases to trimming and J lost 7 bases, with 13 bases between them. Germline CDR1 is SGHTA and CDR2 is FQGNSA. The CDR3 extends over 14 amino acids.

The chain is built from TRBV5-1 and TRBJ2-5, with 8 bases fitting TRBD1. Germline CDR1 SGHRS, CDR2 YFSETQ. This CDR3 region has 14 residues. The V and J ends lost 4 bases and 2 bases, in that order; junction bases with no gene match: 4. CDR3: CASSLGQGQETQYF. The CDR3 region has the DNA TGCGCCAGCAGCCTCGGACAGGGACAAGAGACCCAGTACTTC. The variable domain in full, completed from reference TRBV5-1 and TRBJ2-5, reads KAGVTQTPRYLIKTRGQQVTLSCSPISGHRSVSWYQQTPGQGLQFLFEYFSETQRNKGNFPGRFSGRQFSNSRSEMNVSTLELGDSALYLCASSLGQGQETQYFGPGTRLLVL.

The J gene is TRBJ2-2, the V gene TRBV7-9, with D tentatively TRBD2 (5 bases). The length of the CDR3 is 15 residues. V was trimmed by 5 bases and J by 0 bases, leaving 10 bases between them. The germline gives CDR1 SEHNR, CDR2 FQNEAQ (reference sequence). The CDR3 loop is CASSRDFSNTGELFF. The CDR3 nucleotides are TGTGCCAGCAGCCGGGATTTCTCGAACACCGGGGAGCTGTTTTTT.

This clone was recorded once. V gene TRBV7-8 combines with J gene TRBJ1-1; D gene uncertain. V lost 1 base to trimming and J lost 10 bases, with 13 bases between them. CDR3 length: 13 amino acids. CDR1 is SGHVS and CDR2 is FQNEAQ in the germline V gene. Here the CDR3 DNA reads TGTGCCAGCAGCTTAGGAGGAGGCAGCCCAGCTTTCTTT. Its protein is CASSLGGGSPAFF.

CDR3 loop: CASSRGTSGSYNEQFF. Here the CDR3 DNA reads TGTGCCAGCAGCAGAGGGACTAGCGGGAGCTACAATGAGCAGTTCTTC. The chain is built from TRBV7-9 and TRBJ2-1, with 14 bases matching TRBD2. The CDR3 totals 16 residues. CDR1 and CDR2 from the germline V gene are SEHNR and FQNEAQ (reference sequence). J gave up 3 bases and V 5 bases, and 3 bases lay outside the gene matches.

V is TRBV5-1 and J is TRBJ1-1; possibly TRBD1 for D (5 bases). V shed 1 base and J shed 1 base, with 14 bases lying between them. This CDR3 region has 16 residues. Germline V gene data show CDR1 as SGHRS and CDR2 as YFSETQ. The CDR3: CASSLRTGGSNTEAFF. CDR3 sequence (DNA): TGCGCCAGCAGCTTGAGAACAGGAGGGTCGAACACTGAAGCTTTCTTT.

The chain joins TRBV19 to TRBJ2-7; perhaps TRBD2 as D (6 bases). This CDR3 spans 14 amino acids. V was clipped by 6 bases and J by 2 bases, with 14 bases between them. The germline CDR1 and CDR2 sequences are LNHDA and SQIVND (reference sequence). CDR3 residues: CASRAAGSPYEQYF. The CDR3 region has the DNA TGTGCCAGTAGGGCGGCGGGGTCCCCCTACGAGCAGTACTTC.